One sample yielded the 21 T cell receptor beta chains listed below, sequenced in a study of beta chain features in type 1 diabetes. Study observations and caveats: Within each of all four CD4+ subsets, Type 1 diabetes patients had TCRB CDR3s that were moderately but significantly shorter.

The isolated RNA, all of it, was reverse transcribed, so expressed TCRB transcripts were what got sequenced. Method: immunoSEQ multiplex PCR; TCRdb's copy keeps in-frame clones and lacks some. The sample has around 14,000 clones, approximately 60% seen once; the top ten hold 0.45% to 0.6%. These receptors are not linked to any known antigen. The sample consisted of stem cell memory CD4+ T cells from blood. The origin of the receptors is a young woman with type 1 diabetes.

The chain recombines TRBV19 with TRBJ2-1; 8 nucleotides align to TRBD1. This CDR3 region has 13 residues. CDR1 is LNHDA, CDR2 SQIVND, per germline (reference sequence). The trim removed 3 bases at V and 14 bases at J, leaving 9 bases unmatched. CDR3 amino acids: CASSINWQGAKFF. CDR3 bases: TGTGCCAGTAGTATCAACTGGCAGGGGGCCAAGTTCTTC. The full variable domain, with the rest looked up from reference TRBV19 and TRBJ2-1, is DGGITQSPKYLFRKEGQNVTLSCEQNLNHDAMYWYRQDPGQGLRLIYYSQIVNDFQKGDIAEGYSVSREKKESFPLTVTSAQKNPTAFYLCASSINWQGAKFFGPGTRLTVL.

The chain links TRBV18 to TRBJ2-1; 12 bases agree with TRBD2. Germline CDR1 KGHSH, CDR2 LQKENI. The trim removed 3 bases at V and 4 bases at J, leaving 1 base unmatched. The CDR3 sequence is 15 residues long. CDR3 in amino acids: CASSPGLAGYNEQFF. CDR3 coding DNA: TGTGCCAGCTCACCCGGACTAGCGGGATACAATGAGCAGTTCTTC.

The rearrangement joins TRBV29-1 to TRBJ1-2; TRBD1 matches at 8 bases. Germline V gene data show CDR1 as SQVTM and CDR2 as ANQGSEA. Trimming took 4 bases from V and 8 from J; bases not matched to a gene: 3. The CDR3 consists of 11 residues. In nucleotides, the CDR3 is TGCAGCGTTGCTCAGGGGGCAGGCTACACCTTC. This translates into CSVAQGAGYTF.

V is TRBV28 and J is TRBJ2-5, with D maybe TRBD1 (6 bases). Germline loops: CDR1 MDHEN, CDR2 SYDVKM. The CDR3 sequence is 14 residues long. Deletions cut 4 bases from V and 1 base from J, with 10 bases between. This CDR3 reads CASSSGASQETQYF. CDR3 DNA: TGTGCCAGCAGTTCAGGGGCGTCCCAAGAGACCCAGTACTTC.

The gene calls are TRBV29-1 and TRBJ2-3, with a possible D match to TRBD2 (6 bases). Germline lookup yields CDR1 SQVTM and CDR2 ANQGSEA. V was shortened by 3 bases and J by 6 bases, with 13 bases between the two germline ends. CDR3 size: 13 residues. CDR3 coding DNA: TGCAGCGTTGACCGACTAGGCAGGGATACGCAGTATTTT. The encoded protein is CSVDRLGRDTQYF.

The rearrangement joins TRBV28 to TRBJ2-3; the D gene is possibly TRBD2 (5 bases). The germline CDR1 and CDR2 sequences are MDHEN and SYDVKM. The V end lost 7 bases, the J end lost 1 base, and 12 bases lay between the germline ends. The CDR3 runs to 14 residues. Here the CDR3 reads CASTPWERTDTQYF. As DNA, the CDR3 is TGTGCCAGCACGCCGTGGGAGCGCACAGATACGCAGTATTTT.

The chain couples TRBV30 to TRBJ2-7; the D is unclear. The CDR3 has 12 residues. V lost 0 bases and J lost 6, with 9 bases in between. Germline-derived CDR1 and CDR2 are GTSNPN and SVGIG (reference sequence). The CDR3: CAWSVQSTEQYF. The DNA for the CDR3 is TGTGCCTGGAGTGTACAGTCGACCGAGCAGTACTTC.

The rearrangement joins TRBV28 to TRBJ1-4, with a tentative D call TRBD1 (5 bases). Deletions cut 5 bases from V and 5 bases from J, with 12 bases between. There are 14 residues in the CDR3. In germline, CDR1 is MDHEN, CDR2 SYDVKM. CDR3 nucleotides: TGTGCCAGCAGTAGGACACCTCAGAATGAAAAACTGTTTTTT. Amino acids: CASSRTPQNEKLFF. The full variable domain, its missing parts supplied by reference TRBV28 and TRBJ1-4, is DVKVTQSSRYLVKRTGEKVFLECVQDMDHENMFWYRQDPGLGLRLIYFSYDVKMKEKGDIPEGYSVSREKKERFSLILESASTNQTSMYLCASSRTPQNEKLFFGSGTQLSVL.

The genes are TRBV11-3 and TRBJ1-1; tentative D call: TRBD1 (6 bases). CDR1 is SGHNT, CDR2 YENEEA, per germline. CDR3 length equals 12 residues. Deletions cut 3 bases from V and 11 bases from J, with 13 bases between. CDR3 in DNA: TGTGCCAGCAGCTTTGACAGGCTTGTTGCTTTCTTT. Amino acids: CASSFDRLVAFF.

The rearrangement links TRBV28 to TRBJ1-5; maybe TRBD1 (5 bases). The CDR3 has 14 amino acids. Germline CDR1 is MDHEN and CDR2 is SYDVKM. The V gene lost 8 bases and the J gene lost 2 bases, with 13 bases spanning the gap. CDR3 amino acids: CASGGTPGNQPQHF. The DNA for the CDR3 is TGTGCCAGCGGCGGGACTCCCGGCAATCAGCCCCAGCATTTT.

This clone was detected once. The chain has TRBV9 and TRBJ2-7, with a weak D call TRBD1 (6 bases). Trimming left V 0 bases short and J 5 bases short, with 15 bases between. CDR1 SGDLS and CDR2 YYNGEE come from the germline V gene. The CDR3 consists of 15 residues. CDR3 sequence (DNA): TGTGCCAGCAGCGTAGGGGGGACACGGTCTGACGAGCAGTACTTC. This sequence encodes CASSVGGTRSDEQYF.

V gene TRBV12-5 combines with J gene TRBJ1-4; possibly TRBD1 for D (5 bases). From germline, CDR1 is LGHNT and CDR2 FRNRAP. Trimming removed 6 bases from V and 7 bases from J, with 15 bases in between. The CDR3 length is 14 residues. CDR3 coding DNA: TGTGCTAGTGGCGACGTGAACGGGGGTGAAAAACTGTTTTTT. It encodes CASGDVNGGEKLFF.

The chain employs TRBV18 and TRBJ2-1; TRBD2 agrees at 13 bases. Germline V gene data show CDR1 as KGHSH and CDR2 as LQKENI. The CDR3 runs to 17 residues. V was pared by 0 bases and J by 5 bases, with 4 bases of the junction left unmatched. CDR3 in amino acids: CASSPPMGLAGNNEQFF. The CDR3 DNA reads as TGTGCCAGCTCACCACCTATGGGACTAGCGGGGAACAATGAGCAGTTCTTC.

J is TRBJ2-1 and V is TRBV7-2; 8 bases are shared with TRBD2. This CDR3 contains 15 residues. J lost 9 bases, V lost 0 bases, and 7 bases had no gene match. Per the germline V gene, CDR1 is SGHTA and CDR2 is FQGNSA. The CDR3 region is CASSLALRGGGEQFF. CDR3 DNA: TGTGCCAGCAGCTTAGCGCTCCGGGGGGGCGGTGAGCAGTTCTTC.

This clone was found a few times. This sequence joins TRBV23-1 and TRBJ1-5; D is possibly TRBD1 (6 bases). TRBV23-1 is sorted into the ORF group, with uncertain function. The CDR3 has 13 residues. V was trimmed by 6 bases and J by 3 bases, leaving 9 bases between them. CDR3 in DNA: TGCGCCAGCAGCGGACAGTTCAATCAGCCCCAGCATTTT. It is translated as CASSGQFNQPQHF.

This sequence joins TRBV6-5 and TRBJ2-3; 8 bases are shared with TRBD2. V was pared by 4 bases and J by 7 bases, with 10 bases of the junction left unmatched. Germline V CDR1 and CDR2: MNHEY, SVGAGI. This CDR3 is 15 amino acids long. The CDR3 sequence: CASSSGGAGSHTQYF. The CDR3 DNA is TGTGCCAGCAGTTCCGGGGGGGCAGGATCCCATACGCAGTATTTT.

V gene TRBV6-6 combines with J gene TRBJ2-1; TRBD2 is a possible D gene (7 bases). CDR1 and CDR2 from the germline V gene are MNHNY and SVGAGI (reference sequence). This CDR3 comprises 13 residues. V shed 3 bases and J shed 9 bases, with 12 bases lying between them. The CDR3 loop reads CASSYAGAGEQFF. For the CDR3, the DNA is TGTGCCAGCAGTTATGCGGGGGCGGGTGAGCAGTTCTTC.

This clone was detected only once. The CDR3 DNA reads TGTGCCAGCAGCGAGGTGGCTGGAATAAACACCGGGGAGCTGTTTTTT. Its translation: CASSEVAGINTGELFF. The rearrangement uses TRBV7-3 and TRBJ2-2; D not resolved. V gave up 5 bases and J gave up 2 bases, with 15 bases separating them. In germline, CDR1 is SGHTA, CDR2 FQGTGA. The CDR3 totals 16 residues.

The chain links TRBV11-2 to TRBJ2-7; 7 bases line up with TRBD1. There are 17 residues in the CDR3. The V segment lost 4 bases and the J segment 2 bases; nucleotides outside the gene matches: 14. Germline CDR1 and CDR2: SGHAT and FQNNGV. The CDR3, as DNA: TGTGCCAGCAGCTCCCGGGCGCTCCGGGACAGAGCCTACGAGCAGTACTTC. It is translated as CASSSRALRDRAYEQYF.

V usage is TRBV19 and J usage is TRBJ1-1, with D uncertain. CDR1 is LNHDA and CDR2 is SQIVND in the germline V gene (reference sequence). V was trimmed by 4 bases and J by 3 bases, leaving 15 bases between them. The CDR3 contains 15 residues. The CDR3 DNA follows: TGTGCCAGTAGTAGTCCTGAGAAGATGCACACTGAAGCTTTCTTT. Amino acids: CASSSPEKMHTEAFF.

The chain carries TRBV6-1 and TRBJ2-3; a possible D gene is TRBD2 (6 bases). The CDR3 is made up of 15 amino acids. Trimming took 5 bases from V and 0 from J, leaving 12 bases between them. Looked up from germline, CDR1 is MNHNS and CDR2 is SASEGT. The CDR3 sequence: CASSSGTYSTDTQYF. DNA of the CDR3: TGTGCCAGCAGTTCCGGGACTTATAGCACAGATACGCAGTATTTT.